The clone carrying this T cell receptor beta chain came up a few times. This entry is derived from a study of identical twins' blood T cells. The germline V gene has CDR1 DFQATT and CDR2 SNEGSKA (reference sequence). The CDR3 extends over 15 amino acids. The V end lost 0 bases, the J end lost 4 bases, and 16 bases lay between the germline ends. TCRdb passed the 5' RACE reads through MiXCR, listing each CDR3 protein once. The table shows 400,000 or so distinct CDR3 sequences, with roughly 27% occurring only once. The rearrangement joins TRBV20-1 to TRBJ2-7; D gene unclear. Sequencing used PBMCs. The clonotype originates from a woman between 18 and 55 years old in good health. CDR3 bases: TGCAGTGCTAGAGATCCCCCTCGCAGTGGATACGAGCAGTACTTC. Its translation: CSARDPPRSGYEQYF.